Below, 24 T cell receptor beta chains from the same sample are listed, as sequenced in a study of T cells in Graves' hyperthyroidism and ophthalmopathy (dated by TCRdb to between 2018 and 2021). The library was obtained by multiplex PCR. The instrument was an Illumina HiSeq 2000. The TCR beta CDR3 regions were amplified from the RNA transcripts. A first-round RT-PCR of the TCR CDR3 used the HTBI primer set with the Qiagen OneStep RT-PCR kit. TCRdb trimmed the raw reads at Q25, called clones with MiXCR and kept productive beta chains. Rows with a matching CDR3 protein are joined into one entry that keeps the most common DNA and genes. Counted in this sample were roughly 570,000 distinct CDR3 sequences; 35% to 55% of them appeared once. Roughly 8.2% of the sample is held by the ten biggest clonotypes. Sequenced sample: peripheral blood or thyroid tissue (not recorded which). The receptors were sampled from a woman aged 18-29 years with Graves' hyperthyroidism.

CDR3 nucleotides: TGTGCCAGCAGGGGACAGTTCCTTAGCGGTGAGCAGTTCTTC. Translated, it gives CASRGQFLSGEQFF. This chain joins TRBV11-1 and TRBJ2-1; D is possibly TRBD1 (7 bases). The CDR3 is made up of 14 amino acids. The germline V gene encodes CDR1 SGHAT and CDR2 FQDESV (reference sequence). Trimming removed 6 bases at V and 9 bases at J, with 18 bases between.

This chain uses TRBV10-3 with TRBJ1-5; 8 nucleotides align to TRBD1. V dropped 5 bases and J dropped 0; count of bases not matched to a gene: 6. This CDR3 comprises 16 residues. Germline CDR1 is ENHRY and CDR2 is SYGVKD. In DNA form, the CDR3 reads TGTGCCATCAGTACGGGACAGGCCTATAGCAATCAGCCCCAGCATTTT. Residues: CAISTGQAYSNQPQHF.

This clonotype was seen a single time. The gene calls are TRBV6-6 and TRBJ1-3; D call uncertain. Per the germline V gene, CDR1 is MNHNY and CDR2 is SVGAGI (reference sequence). The V and J ends lost 8 bases and 8 bases respectively, with 25 bases between them. There are 16 residues in the CDR3. The CDR3 loop reads CASGNPGGGGWDTIYF. The DNA for the CDR3 is TGTGCCAGCGGTAATCCGGGAGGAGGAGGGTGGGACACCATATATTTT.

This clonotype was recorded many times. At one of its ends the junction is not consistent with the germline gene, which may arise from a read error. The CDR3 region is CSARDKGIGAGLF. CDR3 sequence (DNA): TGCAGTGCTAGAGATAAGGGAATCGGGGCGGGGCTTTTT. The chain recombines TRBV20-1 with TRBJ2-2; a possible D gene is TRBD2 (6 bases). Germline CDR1 reads DFQATT; CDR2 reads SNEGSKA (reference sequence). The CDR3 covers 13 residues.

This clonotype was counted at least ten times. The chain combines TRBV2 with TRBJ1-3; D not resolved. The CDR3 consists of 15 residues. The V end lost 5 bases, the J end lost 4 bases, and 15 bases lay between the germline ends. CDR1 is SNHLY and CDR2 is FYNNEI in the germline V gene. This CDR3 reads CASSSGVRKGNTIYF. The CDR3 bases are TGTGCCAGCAGTTCTGGGGTCAGAAAGGGAAACACCATATATTTT.

The chain carries TRBV7-9 and TRBJ1-1; D might be TRBD1 (6 bases). V lost 2 bases to trimming and J lost 3 bases, with 13 bases between them. Per the germline V gene, CDR1 is SEHNR and CDR2 is FQNEAQ (reference sequence). The CDR3 has 15 residues. The CDR3 reads CASSLMGGGDTEAFF. The CDR3 region has the DNA TGTGCCAGCAGCTTAATGGGTGGGGGCGACACTGAAGCTTTCTTT.

J is TRBJ2-2 and V is TRBV7-9; 14 bases align to TRBD2. J lost 4 bases, V lost 4 bases, and 2 bases had no gene match. This CDR3 is built from 16 residues. The germline V gene has CDR1 SEHNR and CDR2 FQNEAQ (reference sequence). CDR3 in amino acids: CASSSGTSGSTGELFF. The CDR3 DNA follows: TGTGCCAGCAGCTCGGGGACTAGCGGGAGCACCGGGGAGCTGTTTTTT. The full variable domain, rest sourced from reference TRBV7-9 and TRBJ2-2, is DTGVSQNPRHKITKRGQNVTFRCDPISEHNRLYWYRQTLGQGPEFLTYFQNEAQLEKSRLLSDRFSAERPKGSFSTLEIQRTEQGDSAMYLCASSSGTSGSTGELFFGEGSRLTVL.

This clonotype was seen many times. V and J are TRBV14 and TRBJ1-3; D gene ambiguous. Trimming cost V 1 base and J 0 bases, with 10 bases left between them. This CDR3 has 16 amino acids. The germline CDR1 and CDR2 sequences are SGHDN and FVKESK. The CDR3 loop reads CASSQAGPYSGNTIYF. The CDR3 nucleotides are TGTGCCAGCAGCCAAGCCGGGCCCTACTCTGGAAACACCATATATTTT.

V usage is TRBV27 and J usage is TRBJ1-1; D is unresolved. The CDR3 sequence is 11 residues long. V was clipped by 8 bases and J by 4 bases, with 8 bases between them. Germline V lookup: CDR1 MNHEY, CDR2 SMNVEV (reference sequence). CDR3 residues: CASGDLTEAFF. CDR3 nucleotide sequence: TGTGCCAGCGGGGATCTCACTGAAGCTTTCTTT.

Ten or more counts support this clonotype. The gene calls are TRBV4-3 and TRBJ2-7; TRBD2 matches 14 bases. Germline values: CDR1 LGHNA, CDR2 YSLEER. The CDR3 spans 17 residues. V gave up 1 base and J gave up 0 bases; unmatched junction bases: 2. Here the CDR3 DNA reads TGCGCCAGCAGCCAAGGGACTAGCGGGAGGAGCTCCTACGAGCAGTACTTC. Residues: CASSQGTSGRSSYEQYF.

This clonotype was counted at least ten times. J is TRBJ1-6 and V is TRBV12-3 or TRBV12-4; D possibly corresponds to TRBD1 (5 bases). This CDR3 comprises 14 residues. Trimming shortened V by 1 base and J by 10 bases, and 11 bases separated the two germline ends. The CDR3, as DNA: TGTGCCAGCAGTTTAGGGGGGGATTGGTCACCCCTCCACTTT. Translation gives CASSLGGDWSPLHF.

Ten or more counts support this clonotype. The genes are TRBV7-8 and TRBJ1-5, with TRBD1 matching over 8 bases. The CDR3 sequence is 15 residues long. Per the germline V gene, CDR1 is SGHVS and CDR2 is FQNEAQ. The V segment lost 0 bases and the J segment 6 bases; nucleotides outside the gene matches: 4. The CDR3 loop is CASSLAGQGGQPQHF. The CDR3 DNA sequence: TGTGCCAGCAGCTTAGCCGGACAGGGAGGTCAGCCCCAGCATTTT.

This clonotype was detected many times. The chain couples TRBV24-1 to TRBJ2-6; no clear D. The germline V and J ends were trimmed by 3 bases and 4 bases, with 6 bases remaining between them. This CDR3 contains 14 residues. Germline loops: CDR1 KGHDR, CDR2 SFDVKD. The CDR3 loop reads CATSDRTGANVLTF. The DNA of the CDR3 is TGTGCCACCAGTGATCGGACCGGGGCCAACGTCCTGACTTTC.

As to this clonotype: As the CDR3 is not closed by the conserved phenylalanine or tryptophan, this likely results from a read error. It is unclear where the CDR3 begins or ends on the DNA, so no DNA is shown, and the CDR3 is as TCRdb lists it. The V and J genes are TRBV20-1 and TRBJ2-6; the table assigns TRBD1, which was not confirmed against the DNA. Counting both end residues, the CDR3 totals 10 amino acids. Germline-derived CDR1 and CDR2 are DFQATT and SNEGSKA (reference sequence). This CDR3 is CSAVPGTPGV.

The chain is built from TRBV14 and TRBJ2-2; D gene ambiguous. The germline V and J ends were trimmed by 5 bases and 6 bases, with 7 bases remaining between them. This CDR3 comprises 12 residues. Germline V gives CDR1 SGHDN, CDR2 FVKESK. CDR3 in amino acids: CASSYISGELFF. CDR3 nucleotide sequence: TGTGCCAGCAGCTACATTTCCGGGGAGCTGTTTTTT. The full variable domain, with the rest looked up from reference TRBV14 and TRBJ2-2, is EAGVTQFPSHSVIEKGQTVTLRCDPISGHDNLYWYRRVMGKEIKFLLHFVKESKQDESGMPNNRFLAERTGGTYSTLKVQPAELEDSGVYFCASSYISGELFFGEGSRLTVL.

This clonotype has ten or more counts. The chain uses TRBV11-3 and TRBJ2-7, with 12 bases identical to TRBD1. The V gene end was trimmed by 5 bases and the J gene end by 5 bases; junction bases not matched to a gene: 7. The CDR3 consists of 15 residues. Germline V gene sequence: CDR1 SGHNT, CDR2 YENEEA. Here the CDR3 reads CASSIRDRGRDEQYF. The CDR3 coding sequence is TGTGCCAGCAGCATCCGGGACAGGGGGCGCGACGAGCAGTACTTC.

V is TRBV9 and J is TRBJ1-1; D is possibly TRBD1 (5 bases). The CDR3 covers 13 residues. CDR1 SGDLS and CDR2 YYNGEE come from the germline V gene. The V end lost 7 bases, the J end lost 3 bases, and 13 bases lay between the germline ends. The CDR3 DNA is TGTGCCAGCGGGGGGGGTCAGGACACTGAAGCTTTCTTT. The encoded protein is CASGGGQDTEAFF.

Remarks on this clonotype: One end of the junction fails to match germline, which may point to a read error. The V and J genes are TRBV7-9 and TRBJ2-6; 7 bases fit TRBD2. The CDR3 spans 17 residues. Looked up from germline, CDR1 is SEHNR and CDR2 is FQNEAQ (reference sequence). The CDR3 DNA reads TGTGCCAGCAGCGTAGCGACCGGGAGGTATGGGGCCAACGTCCTGACTTTC. Amino acid sequence: CASSVATGRYGANVLTF. Together with reference TRBV7-9 and TRBJ2-6, the CDR3 gives the full variable domain: DTGVSQNPRHKITKRGQNVTFRCDPISEHNRLYWYRQTLGQGPEFLTYFQNEAQLEKSRLLSDRFSAERPKGSFSTLEIQRTEQGDSAMYLCASSVATGRYGANVLTFGAGSRLTVL.

The gene calls are TRBV24-1 and TRBJ1-2; D gene uncertain. V gave up 3 bases and J gave up 3 bases, with 10 bases separating them. The CDR3 runs to 14 residues. Per the germline V gene, CDR1 is KGHDR and CDR2 is SFDVKD. This CDR3 reads CATSDTAGDYGYTF. The CDR3 nucleotides are TGTGCCACCAGTGATACAGCAGGAGACTATGGCTACACCTTC.

This clonotype has ten or more counts. This chain connects TRBV11-2 to TRBJ1-1; TRBD1 matches 7 bases. CDR1 SGHAT and CDR2 FQNNGV come from the germline V gene. This CDR3 spans 15 amino acids. V dropped 6 bases and J dropped 3; count of bases not matched to a gene: 10. The CDR3, as DNA: TGTGCCAGCAGTTTGACAGGGAGAGGTGACACTGAAGCTTTCTTT. This encodes CASSLTGRGDTEAFF.

This clonotype was picked up many times. The chain is built from TRBV7-9 and TRBJ2-7, with 7 nucleotides matching TRBD1. CDR3 length: 14 residues. Germline V gives CDR1 SEHNR, CDR2 FQNEAQ (reference sequence). J was trimmed by 5 bases and V by 5 bases; bases with no gene match: 9. CDR3 region: CASSRATGSDEQYF. The DNA for the CDR3 is TGTGCCAGCAGCCGAGCGACAGGGTCCGACGAGCAGTACTTC.

This chain uses TRBV24-1 with TRBJ2-6; D ambiguous. V lost 4 bases and J lost 4, with 7 bases in between. The CDR3 is made up of 14 amino acids. Per the germline V gene, CDR1 is KGHDR and CDR2 is SFDVKD. CDR3: CATSDVPGANVLTF. CDR3 DNA: TGTGCCACCAGTGACGTTCCCGGGGCCAACGTCCTGACTTTC.

This clonotype has at least ten counts. The chain couples TRBV9 to TRBJ1-4; TRBD1 might be the D (5 bases). V was cut by 7 bases and J by 7 bases, with 20 bases left in between. CDR3 size: 15 residues. Germline CDR1 is SGDLS and CDR2 is YYNGEE. The CDR3 DNA is TGTGCCAGCTCGGAGGAGGGGCGCGGTGGTGAAAAACTGTTTTTT. Amino acid sequence: CASSEEGRGGEKLFF.

At least ten counts were recorded for this clonotype. This chain uses TRBV7-8 with TRBJ1-5; perhaps TRBD1 as D (5 bases). V lost 2 bases, J lost 4 bases, and 15 bases lay in between. The CDR3 length is 16 residues. CDR1 is SGHVS and CDR2 is FQNEAQ in the germline V gene. CDR3 in amino acids: CASSLSPRGANQPQHF. The CDR3 bases are TGTGCCAGCAGCTTAAGCCCAAGAGGGGCTAATCAGCCCCAGCATTTT.